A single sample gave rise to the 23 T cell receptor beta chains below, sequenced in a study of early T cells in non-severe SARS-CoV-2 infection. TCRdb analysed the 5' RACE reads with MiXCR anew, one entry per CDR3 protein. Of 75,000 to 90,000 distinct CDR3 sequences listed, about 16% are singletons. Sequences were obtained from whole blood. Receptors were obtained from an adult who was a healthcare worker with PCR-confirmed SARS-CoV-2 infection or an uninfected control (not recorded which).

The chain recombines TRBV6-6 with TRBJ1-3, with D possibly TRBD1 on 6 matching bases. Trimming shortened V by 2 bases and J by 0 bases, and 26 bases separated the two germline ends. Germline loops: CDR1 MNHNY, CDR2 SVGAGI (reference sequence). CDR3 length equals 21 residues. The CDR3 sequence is CASSYPPTGWEDLNSGNTIYF. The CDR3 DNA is TGTGCCAGCAGTTACCCCCCGACAGGTTGGGAAGACCTAAACTCTGGAAACACCATATATTTT.

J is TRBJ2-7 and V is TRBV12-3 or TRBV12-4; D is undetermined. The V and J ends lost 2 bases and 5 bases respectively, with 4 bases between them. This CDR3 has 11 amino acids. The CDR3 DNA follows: TGTGCCAGCAGTTTACGGCACGAGCAGTACTTC. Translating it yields CASSLRHEQYF.

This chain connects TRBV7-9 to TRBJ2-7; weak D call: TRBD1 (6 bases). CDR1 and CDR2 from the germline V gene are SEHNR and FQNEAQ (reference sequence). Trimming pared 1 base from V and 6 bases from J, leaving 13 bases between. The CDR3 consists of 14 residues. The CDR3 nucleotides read TGTGCCAGCAGCTTAGTAGGGGACACATCCGAGCAGTACTTC. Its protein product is CASSLVGDTSEQYF.

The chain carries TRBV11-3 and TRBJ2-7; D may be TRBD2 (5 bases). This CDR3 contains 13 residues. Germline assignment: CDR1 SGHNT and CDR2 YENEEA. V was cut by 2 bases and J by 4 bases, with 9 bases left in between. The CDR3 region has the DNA TGTGCCAGCAGCTTAATCTCGGGGTACGAGCAGTACTTC. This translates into CASSLISGYEQYF.

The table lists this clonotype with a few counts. CDR3: CSADRGDTEAFF. The CDR3 DNA is TGCAGTGCTGACAGGGGCGACACTGAAGCTTTCTTT. The chain has TRBV20-1 and TRBJ1-1; 8 bases match TRBD1. With 5 bases clipped from V and 3 bases from J, the junction kept 2 bases outside the gene matches. Germline V CDR1 and CDR2: DFQATT, SNEGSKA (reference sequence). The CDR3 totals 12 residues.

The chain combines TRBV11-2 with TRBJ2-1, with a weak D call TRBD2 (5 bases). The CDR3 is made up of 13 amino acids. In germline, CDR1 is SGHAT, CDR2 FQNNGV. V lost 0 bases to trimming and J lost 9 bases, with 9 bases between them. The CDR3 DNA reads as TGTGCCAGCAGCTTAGATCTGCGGGCTGAGCAGTTCTTC. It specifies CASSLDLRAEQFF.

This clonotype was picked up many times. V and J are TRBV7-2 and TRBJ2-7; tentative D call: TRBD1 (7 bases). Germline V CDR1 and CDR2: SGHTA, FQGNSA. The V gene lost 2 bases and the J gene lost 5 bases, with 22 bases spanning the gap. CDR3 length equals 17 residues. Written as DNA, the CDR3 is TGTGCCAGCAGCTTACTAGGACAGGCCACTCGGGGGAACGAGCAGTACTTC. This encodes CASSLLGQATRGNEQYF.

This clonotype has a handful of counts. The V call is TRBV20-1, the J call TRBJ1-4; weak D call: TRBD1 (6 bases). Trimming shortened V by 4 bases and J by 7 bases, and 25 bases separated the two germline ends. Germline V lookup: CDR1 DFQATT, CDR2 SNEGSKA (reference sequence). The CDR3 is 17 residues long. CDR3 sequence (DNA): TGCAGTGCTACACGACCAGACAGGAGGGGGGTGCCTGAAAAACTGTTTTTT. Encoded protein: CSATRPDRRGVPEKLFF.

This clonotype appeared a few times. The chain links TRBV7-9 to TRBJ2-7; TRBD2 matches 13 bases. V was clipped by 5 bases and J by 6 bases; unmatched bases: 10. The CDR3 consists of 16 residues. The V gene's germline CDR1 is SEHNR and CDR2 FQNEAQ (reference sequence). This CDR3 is CASSPRLAGGHGEQYF. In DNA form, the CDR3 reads TGTGCCAGCAGCCCTCGACTAGCGGGAGGTCATGGCGAGCAGTACTTC.

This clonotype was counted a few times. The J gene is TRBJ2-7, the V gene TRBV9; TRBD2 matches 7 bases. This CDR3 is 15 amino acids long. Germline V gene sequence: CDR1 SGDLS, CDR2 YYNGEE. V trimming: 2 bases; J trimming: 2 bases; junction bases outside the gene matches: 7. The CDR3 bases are TGTGCCAGCAGCGTCCACCAGCGGGGAGCCTACGAGCAGTACTTC. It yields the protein CASSVHQRGAYEQYF. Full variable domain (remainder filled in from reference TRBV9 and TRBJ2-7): DSGVTQTPKHLITATGQRVTLRCSPRSGDLSVYWYQQSLDQGLQFLIQYYNGEERAKGNILERFSAQQFPDLHSELNLSSLELGDSALYFCASSVHQRGAYEQYFGPGTRLTVT.

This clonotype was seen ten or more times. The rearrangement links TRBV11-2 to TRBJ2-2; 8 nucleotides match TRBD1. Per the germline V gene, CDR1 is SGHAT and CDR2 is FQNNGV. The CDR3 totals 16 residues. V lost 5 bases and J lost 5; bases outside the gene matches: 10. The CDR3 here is CASSPYGQGWTGELFF. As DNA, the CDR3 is TGTGCCAGCAGCCCATATGGACAGGGTTGGACCGGGGAGCTGTTTTTT. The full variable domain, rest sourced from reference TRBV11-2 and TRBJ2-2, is EAGVAQSPRYKIIEKRQSVAFWCNPISGHATLYWYQQILGQGPKLLIQFQNNGVVDDSQLPKDRFSAERLKGVDSTLKIQPAKLEDSAVYLCASSPYGQGWTGELFFGEGSRLTVL.

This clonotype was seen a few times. This chain's CDR3 is CASSESGLSADEQFF. The CDR3 DNA reads TGCGCCAGCAGTGAGTCGGGGCTCAGCGCGGATGAGCAGTTCTTC. The V gene is TRBV10-1, the J gene TRBJ2-1; tentative D call: TRBD1 (5 bases). Germline loops: CDR1 WNHNN, CDR2 SYGVQD (reference sequence). Trimming stripped 0 bases from V and 8 bases from J, with 14 bases between. This CDR3 is 15 amino acids long.

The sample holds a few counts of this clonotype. CDR3 in amino acids: CASSRDRGMGEQYF. In DNA form, the CDR3 reads TGTGCCAGCAGCCGGGACAGGGGAATGGGAGAGCAGTACTTC. The chain couples TRBV14 to TRBJ2-7; 10 positions match TRBD1. Germline V gene data show CDR1 as SGHDN and CDR2 as FVKESK. V lost 4 bases and J lost 7; bases outside the gene matches: 7. This CDR3 comprises 14 residues.

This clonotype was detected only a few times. CDR3 in DNA: TGTGCCAGCAGCGTAGGCCCATCCGACACAGATACGCAGTATTTT. Protein: CASSVGPSDTDTQYF. V is TRBV9 and J is TRBJ2-3; D ambiguous. Trimming shortened V by 0 bases and J by 2 bases, and 10 bases separated the two germline ends. Germline values: CDR1 SGDLS, CDR2 YYNGEE. This CDR3 contains 15 residues.

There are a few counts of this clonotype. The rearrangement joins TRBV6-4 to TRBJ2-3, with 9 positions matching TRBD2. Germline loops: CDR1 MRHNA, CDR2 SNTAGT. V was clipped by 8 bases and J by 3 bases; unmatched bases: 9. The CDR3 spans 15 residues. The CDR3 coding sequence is TGTGCCAGCTCTATAGCGGGAGAGGCGACAGATACGCAGTATTTT. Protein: CASSIAGEATDTQYF.

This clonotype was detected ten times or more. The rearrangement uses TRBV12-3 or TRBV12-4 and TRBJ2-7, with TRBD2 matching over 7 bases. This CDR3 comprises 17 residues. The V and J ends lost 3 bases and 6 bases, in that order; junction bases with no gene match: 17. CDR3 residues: CASSFRAKAGVPSEQYF. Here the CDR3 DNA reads TGTGCCAGCAGTTTCCGGGCCAAGGCGGGAGTCCCTTCCGAGCAGTACTTC.

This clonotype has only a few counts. The CDR3 region is CASSVAAGITTDTQYF. The DNA for the CDR3 is TGTGCCAGCAGCGTAGCTGCAGGGATCACCACAGATACGCAGTATTTT. This sequence joins TRBV9 and TRBJ2-3, with TRBD1 as a possible D gene (5 bases). V lost 0 bases to trimming and J lost 2 bases, with 13 bases between them. Germline CDR1 is SGDLS and CDR2 is YYNGEE. There are 16 residues in the CDR3.

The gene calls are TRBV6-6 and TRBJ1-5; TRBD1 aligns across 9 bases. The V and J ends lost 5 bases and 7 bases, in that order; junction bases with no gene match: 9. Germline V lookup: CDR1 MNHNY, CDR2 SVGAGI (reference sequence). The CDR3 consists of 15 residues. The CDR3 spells CASSLLTGGKQPQHF. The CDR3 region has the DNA TGTGCCAGCAGTCTATTGACAGGGGGTAAGCAGCCCCAGCATTTT.

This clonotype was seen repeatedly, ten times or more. The CDR3 sequence: CATSLTSGIPLSTGELFF. The CDR3, as DNA: TGTGCCACCAGCTTGACTAGCGGGATCCCCCTGAGCACCGGGGAGCTGTTTTTT. The chain combines TRBV15 with TRBJ2-2, with 11 bases lining up with TRBD2. CDR3 length: 18 residues. V gave up 5 bases and J gave up 4 bases; unmatched junction bases: 12. The germline gives CDR1 LNHNV, CDR2 YYDKDF (reference sequence).

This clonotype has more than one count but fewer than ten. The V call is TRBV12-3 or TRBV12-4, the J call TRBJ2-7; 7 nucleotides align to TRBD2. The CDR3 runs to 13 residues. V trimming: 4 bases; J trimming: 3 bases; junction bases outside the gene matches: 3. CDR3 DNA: TGTGCCAGCAGTTGGGGGACTAACTACGAGCAGTACTTC. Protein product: CASSWGTNYEQYF.

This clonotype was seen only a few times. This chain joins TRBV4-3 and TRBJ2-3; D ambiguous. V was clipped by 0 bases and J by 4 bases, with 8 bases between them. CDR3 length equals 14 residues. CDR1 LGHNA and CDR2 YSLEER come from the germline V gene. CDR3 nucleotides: TGCGCCAGCAGCCAAGATATCGACCCAGATACGCAGTATTTT. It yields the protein CASSQDIDPDTQYF.

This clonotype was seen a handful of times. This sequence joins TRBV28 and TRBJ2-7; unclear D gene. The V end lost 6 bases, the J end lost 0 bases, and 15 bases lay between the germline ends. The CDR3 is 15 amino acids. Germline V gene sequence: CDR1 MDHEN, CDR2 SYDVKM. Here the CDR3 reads CASSTLPGLSYEQYF. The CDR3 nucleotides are TGTGCCAGCAGCACCCTCCCGGGTCTCTCCTACGAGCAGTACTTC.

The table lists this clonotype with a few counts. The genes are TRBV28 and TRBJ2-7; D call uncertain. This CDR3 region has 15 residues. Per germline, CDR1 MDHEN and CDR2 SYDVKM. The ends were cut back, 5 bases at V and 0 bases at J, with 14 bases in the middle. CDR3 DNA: TGTGCCAGCAGTCTCACCGTTTTATCCTCCTACGAGCAGTACTTC. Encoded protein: CASSLTVLSSYEQYF.